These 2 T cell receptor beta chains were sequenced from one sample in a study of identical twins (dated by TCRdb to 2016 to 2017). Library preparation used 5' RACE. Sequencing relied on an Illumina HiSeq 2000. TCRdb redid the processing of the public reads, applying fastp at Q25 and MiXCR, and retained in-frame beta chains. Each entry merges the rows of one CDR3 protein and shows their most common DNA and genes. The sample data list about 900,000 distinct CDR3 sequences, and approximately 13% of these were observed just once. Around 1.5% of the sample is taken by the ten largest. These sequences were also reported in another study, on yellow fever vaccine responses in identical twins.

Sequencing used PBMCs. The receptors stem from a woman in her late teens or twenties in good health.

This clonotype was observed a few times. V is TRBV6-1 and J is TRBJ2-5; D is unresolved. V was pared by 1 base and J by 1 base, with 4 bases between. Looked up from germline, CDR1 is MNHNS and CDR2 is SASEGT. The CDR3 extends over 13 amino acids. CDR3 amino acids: CASSEGFQETQYF. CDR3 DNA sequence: TGTGCCAGCAGTGAAGGATTCCAAGAGACCCAGTACTTC.

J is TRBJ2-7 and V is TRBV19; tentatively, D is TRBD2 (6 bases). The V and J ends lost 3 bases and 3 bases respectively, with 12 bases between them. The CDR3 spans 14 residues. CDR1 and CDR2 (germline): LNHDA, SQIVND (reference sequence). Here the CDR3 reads CASSIVSGDYEQYF. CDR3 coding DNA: TGTGCCAGTAGTATTGTTAGCGGAGACTACGAGCAGTACTTC. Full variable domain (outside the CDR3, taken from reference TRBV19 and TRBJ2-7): DGGITQSPKYLFRKEGQNVTLSCEQNLNHDAMYWYRQDPGQGLRLIYYSQIVNDFQKGDIAEGYSVSREKKESFPLTVTSAQKNPTAFYLCASSIVSGDYEQYFGPGTRLTVT.